These T cell receptor beta chains were read from a single sample in a study of blood T cell repertoires in COVID-19. Sequencing used immunoSEQ multiplex PCR; TCRdb keeps in-frame clones, though not all of them. The sample lists over 80,000 clones; 80% were seen once. Sequencing was done on a sample of peripheral blood. These TCRs come from a woman between 65 and 79 years old with acute or convalescent COVID-19. The CDR3 runs from the conserved cysteine through the conserved F or W. Fields, in order: D gene, J gene, CDR3 length, V gene, clone size, CDR3 protein, CDR3 DNA. A D gene is named only where the DNA matches it firmly. Rows give clone size only sometimes, using once, few, many, or a class for an expanded clone.

. TRBJ2-1 16 TRBV28 . CASSSLRRGVYNEQFF TGTGCCAGCAGTTCCTTGAGGCGGGGAGTCTACAATGAGCAGTTCTTC
. TRBJ1-5 13 TRBV28 . CASRDRGNQPQHF TGTGCCAGCAGGGATCGGGGCAATCAGCCCCAGCATTTT
TRBD1 TRBJ1-2 13 TRBV28 . CASSLRDRVGYTF TGTGCCAGCAGTTTGAGGGACAGGGTAGGCTACACCTTC
. TRBJ2-3 12 TRBV3-1/TRBV3-2 once CASSHAQGTQYF TGTGCCAGCAGCCACGCTCAGGGTACGCAGTATTTT
. TRBJ2-5 17 TRBV19 . CASSNTGQSRYQETQYF TGTGCCAGTAGTAACACAGGACAGAGCCGGTACCAAGAGACCCAGTACTTC
. TRBJ1-3 13 TRBV7-2 . CASSLDRVNTIYF TGTGCCAGCAGCTTAGACAGGGTCAACACCATATATTTT
. TRBJ1-3 15 TRBV3-1/TRBV3-2 . CASSQWGGAGNTIYF TGTGCCAGCAGCCAATGGGGAGGGGCTGGAAACACCATATATTTT
TRBD1 TRBJ2-5 16 TRBV4-1 . CASSQDIGRGLETQYF TGCGCCAGCAGCCAAGATATCGGCAGGGGGCTAGAGACCCAGTACTTC
. TRBJ2-3 15 TRBV7-3 . CASSPWGGRTDTQYF TGTGCCAGCAGCCCCTGGGGGGGCAGGACAGATACGCAGTATTTT
TRBD1 TRBJ2-7 15 TRBV28 once CASSPSGQGAYEQYF TGTGCCAGCAGTCCATCGGGACAGGGGGCCTACGAGCAGTACTTC
TRBD1 TRBJ2-2 15 TRBV5-4 once CASSRDRANTGELFF TGTGCCAGCAGCAGGGACAGAGCGAACACCGGGGAGCTGTTTTTT
TRBD1 TRBJ1-2 16 TRBV7-9 once CASSEGTGAVNYGYTF TGTGCCAGCAGCGAAGGGACAGGGGCCGTTAACTATGGCTACACCTTC
TRBD1 TRBJ1-1 15 TRBV2 . CASTGQGSTNTEAFF TGTGCCAGCACTGGACAGGGATCGACGAACACTGAAGCTTTCTTT
. TRBJ1-5 14 TRBV28 . CASNGGGAGQPQHF TGTGCCAGCAACGGGGGAGGCGCGGGTCAGCCCCAGCATTTT
TRBD2 TRBJ2-7 15 TRBV6-5 . CASIQVPRERYEQYF TGTGCCAGCATACAGGTTCCGCGGGAGAGATACGAGCAGTACTTC
. TRBJ1-3 12 TRBV10-3 . CAIQGPGNTIYF TGTGCCATCCAGGGCCCCGGAAACACCATATATTTT
. TRBJ2-3 14 TRBV2 . CASRAGPLRDTQYF TGTGCCAGCAGAGCAGGTCCCCTTAGGGATACGCAGTATTTT
. TRBJ1-2 15 TRBV2 . CASSVLRLTNYGYTF TGTGCCAGCAGTGTACTACGGTTAACTAACTATGGCTACACCTTC
TRBD2 TRBJ2-6 21 TRBV5-3 . CARSLAVSLPSGRSGANVLTF TGTGCCAGAAGCTTGGCAGTCAGCTTGCCTAGCGGGAGGTCTGGGGCCAACGTCCTGACTTTC
. TRBJ1-2 13 TRBV28 . CASSTQGFKGYTF TGTGCCAGCAGCACACAGGGTTTTAAAGGCTACACCTTC
TRBD2 TRBJ2-3 15 TRBV5-4 . CASSSPSGRTDTQYF TGTGCCAGCAGCTCCCCTAGCGGGAGAACAGATACGCAGTATTTT
. TRBJ2-1 12 TRBV11-2 . CASSLGRPGVFF TGTGCCAGCAGCTTAGGCAGGCCAGGCGTGTTCTTC
TRBD1 TRBJ2-7 16 TRBV27 . CASSLSGGTGPYEQYF TGTGCCAGCAGTTTATCGGGAGGGACAGGGCCCTACGAGCAGTACTTC
. TRBJ2-1 14 TRBV15 . CATSRLDRRNEQFF TGTGCCACCAGCAGACTAGATCGGCGCAATGAGCAGTTCTTC
. TRBJ2-7 14 TRBV3-1/TRBV3-2 . CASSQSRAGGEQYF TGTGCCAGCAGCCAAAGTAGGGCCGGAGGCGAGCAGTACTTC
. TRBJ1-5 14 TRBV7-2 . CASSVMGAGQPQHF TGTGCCAGCAGCGTCATGGGGGCAGGGCAGCCCCAGCATTTT
. TRBJ2-3 13 TRBV6-5 . CASFSTGYPTQYF TGTGCCAGTTTCTCAACAGGGTATCCTACGCAGTATTTT
. TRBJ2-1 13 TRBV27 . CASSFTGVSEQFF TGTGCCAGCAGTTTTACGGGGGTGAGTGAGCAGTTCTTC
. TRBJ2-7 15 TRBV21-1 . CASSKSRSDSYEQYF TGTGCCAGCAGCAAATCTAGGTCAGACTCCTACGAGCAGTACTTC
. TRBJ2-7 11 TRBV28 . CASSSNYEQYF TGTGCCAGCAGTTCCAACTACGAGCAGTACTTC
TRBD2 TRBJ2-1 15 TRBV7-3 . CASSLTGGARNEQFF TGTGCCAGCAGCTTAACCGGGGGGGCCAGGAATGAGCAGTTCTTC
TRBD1 TRBJ2-2 17 TRBV7-6 . CASRRIPGTGITGELFF TGTGCCAGCAGACGTATTCCTGGGACAGGGATCACCGGGGAGCTGTTTTTT
. TRBJ2-7 15 TRBV5-1 . CASSLVKAGLYEQYF TGCGCCAGCAGCTTGGTAAAGGCGGGGCTCTACGAGCAGTACTTC
. TRBJ2-3 13 TRBV6-5 few CASRFAGTDTQYF TGTGCCAGCAGGTTTGCAGGCACAGATACGCAGTATTTT
. TRBJ1-2 14 TRBV7-8 . CASSLAEAVYGYTF TGTGCCAGCAGCTTAGCGGAGGCCGTCTATGGCTACACCTTC
. TRBJ1-1 15 TRBV19 few CASSSREAGNTEAFF TGTGCCAGTAGTTCTCGGGAGGCAGGGAACACTGAAGCTTTCTTT
TRBD1 TRBJ1-1 14 TRBV10-3 once CAISELAQGAKAFF TGTGCCATCAGTGAGCTCGCACAGGGGGCGAAAGCTTTCTTT
TRBD1 TRBJ1-1 16 TRBV28 . CASSPPTGKEIPEAFF TGTGCCAGCAGTCCGCCGACAGGGAAAGAAATTCCTGAAGCTTTCTTT
TRBD1 TRBJ2-7 15 TRBV5-1 few CASSSLPGQDYEQYF TGCGCCAGCAGCTCACTTCCGGGACAGGACTACGAGCAGTACTTC
TRBD1 TRBJ1-4 13 TRBV28 . CASNGQGFEKLFF TGTGCCAGCAACGGACAGGGTTTTGAAAAACTGTTTTTT